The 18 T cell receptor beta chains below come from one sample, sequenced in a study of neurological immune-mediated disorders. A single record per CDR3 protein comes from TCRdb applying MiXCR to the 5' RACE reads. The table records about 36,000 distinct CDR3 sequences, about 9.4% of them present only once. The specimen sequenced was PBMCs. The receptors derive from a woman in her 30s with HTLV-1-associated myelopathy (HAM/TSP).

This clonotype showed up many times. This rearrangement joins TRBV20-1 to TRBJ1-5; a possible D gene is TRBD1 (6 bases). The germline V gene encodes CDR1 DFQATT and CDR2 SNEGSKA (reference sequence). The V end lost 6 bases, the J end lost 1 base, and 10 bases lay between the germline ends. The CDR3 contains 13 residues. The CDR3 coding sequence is TGCAGTGCCACGGACAGCAGCAATCAGCCCCAGCATTTT. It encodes CSATDSSNQPQHF.

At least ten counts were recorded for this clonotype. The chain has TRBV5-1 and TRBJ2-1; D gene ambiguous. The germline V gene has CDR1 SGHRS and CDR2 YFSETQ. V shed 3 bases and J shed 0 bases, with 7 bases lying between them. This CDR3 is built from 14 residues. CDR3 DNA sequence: TGCGCCAGCAGCTACTTGAGCTCCTACAATGAGCAGTTCTTC. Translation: CASSYLSSYNEQFF.

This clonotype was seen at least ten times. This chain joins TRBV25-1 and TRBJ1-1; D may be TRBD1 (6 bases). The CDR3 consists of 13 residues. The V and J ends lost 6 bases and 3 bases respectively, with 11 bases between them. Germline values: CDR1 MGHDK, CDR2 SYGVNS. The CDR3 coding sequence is TGTGCCAGCAGCGGGGGGGGCTACACTGAAGCTTTCTTT. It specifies CASSGGGYTEAFF.

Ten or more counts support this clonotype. CDR3 sequence reads: CSASKGPTEAFF. The CDR3 DNA reads TGCAGTGCTAGTAAGGGTCCCACTGAAGCTTTCTTT. V and J are TRBV20-1 and TRBJ1-1; D ambiguous. The CDR3 contains 12 residues. Trimming shortened V by 3 bases and J by 4 bases, and 9 bases separated the two germline ends. Germline CDR1 and CDR2: DFQATT and SNEGSKA (reference sequence).

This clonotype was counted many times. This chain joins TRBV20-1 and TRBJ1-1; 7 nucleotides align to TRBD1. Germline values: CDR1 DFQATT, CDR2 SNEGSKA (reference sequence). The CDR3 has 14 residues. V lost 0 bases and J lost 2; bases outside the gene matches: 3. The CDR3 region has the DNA TGCAGTGCTAGAGACGGGACAGCTAACACTGAAGCTTTCTTT. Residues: CSARDGTANTEAFF.

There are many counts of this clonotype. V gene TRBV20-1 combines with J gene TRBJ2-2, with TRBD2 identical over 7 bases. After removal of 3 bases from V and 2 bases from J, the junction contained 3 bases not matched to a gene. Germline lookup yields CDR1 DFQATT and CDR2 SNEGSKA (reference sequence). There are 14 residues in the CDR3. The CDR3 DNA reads TGCAGTGCTAGCGGGGGGATTAACACCGGGGAGCTGTTTTTT. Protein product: CSASGGINTGELFF.

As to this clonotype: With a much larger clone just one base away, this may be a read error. The CDR3 sequence: CASILSPLILGAGNEKLFF. Written as DNA, the CDR3 is TGTGCCAGCATCTTATCGCCCCTGATTTTAGGGGCCGGTAATGAAAAACTGTTTTTT. The J gene is TRBJ1-4, the V gene TRBV7-2; possible D gene TRBD1, 5 bases. Germline CDR1 SGHTA, CDR2 FQGNSA. There are 19 residues in the CDR3.

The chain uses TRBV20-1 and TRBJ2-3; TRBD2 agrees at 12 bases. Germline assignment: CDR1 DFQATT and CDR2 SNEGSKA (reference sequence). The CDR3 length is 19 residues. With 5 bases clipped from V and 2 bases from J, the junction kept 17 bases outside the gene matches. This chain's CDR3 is CSASRPTSGGPSATDTQYF. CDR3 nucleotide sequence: TGCAGTGCTTCACGCCCAACTAGCGGGGGGCCGTCTGCCACAGATACGCAGTATTTT.

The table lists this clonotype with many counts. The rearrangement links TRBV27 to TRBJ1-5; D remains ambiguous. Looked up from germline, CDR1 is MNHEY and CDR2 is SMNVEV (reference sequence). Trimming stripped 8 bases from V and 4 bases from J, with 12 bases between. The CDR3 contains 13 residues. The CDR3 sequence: CASSPRMNQPQHF. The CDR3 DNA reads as TGTGCCAGCTCCCCAAGGATGAATCAGCCCCAGCATTTT.

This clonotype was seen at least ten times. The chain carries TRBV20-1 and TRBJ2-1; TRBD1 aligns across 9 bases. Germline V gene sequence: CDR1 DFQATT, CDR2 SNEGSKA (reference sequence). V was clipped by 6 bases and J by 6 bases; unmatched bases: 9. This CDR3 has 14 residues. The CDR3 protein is CSATGTGYINEQFF. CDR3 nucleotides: TGCAGTGCGACCGGGACAGGGTACATCAATGAGCAGTTCTTC.

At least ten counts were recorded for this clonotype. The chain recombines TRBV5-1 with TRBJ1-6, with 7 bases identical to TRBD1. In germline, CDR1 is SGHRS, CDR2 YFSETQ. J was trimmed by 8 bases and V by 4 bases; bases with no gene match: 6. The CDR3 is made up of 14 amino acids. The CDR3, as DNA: TGCGCCAGCAGCGTAGACAGGGTTGATTCACCCCTCCACTTT. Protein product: CASSVDRVDSPLHF.

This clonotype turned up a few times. The CDR3 DNA is TGTGCCAGCTCATCCAACATCGGGACAGGGGACTCCTACGAGCAGTACTTC. As protein: CASSSNIGTGDSYEQYF. The rearrangement joins TRBV18 to TRBJ2-7; 10 nucleotides match TRBD1. Germline values: CDR1 KGHSH, CDR2 LQKENI. The CDR3 consists of 17 residues. Unmatched junction bases numbered 10, after V lost 5 bases and J lost 0 bases.

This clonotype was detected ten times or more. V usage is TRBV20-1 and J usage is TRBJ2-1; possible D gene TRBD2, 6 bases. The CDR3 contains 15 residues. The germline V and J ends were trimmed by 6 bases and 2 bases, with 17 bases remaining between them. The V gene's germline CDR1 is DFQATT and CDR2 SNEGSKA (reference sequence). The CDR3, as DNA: TGCAGTGCCGTCCTTAGCGGAGCTACCTACAATGAGCAGTTCTTC. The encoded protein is CSAVLSGATYNEQFF.

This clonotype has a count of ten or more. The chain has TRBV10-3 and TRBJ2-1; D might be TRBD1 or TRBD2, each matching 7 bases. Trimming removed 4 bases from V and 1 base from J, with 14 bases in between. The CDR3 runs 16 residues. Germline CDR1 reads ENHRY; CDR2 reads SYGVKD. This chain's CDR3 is CAISAAGGGSYNEQFF. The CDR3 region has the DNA TGTGCCATCAGTGCCGCAGGGGGGGGGTCCTACAATGAGCAGTTCTTC.

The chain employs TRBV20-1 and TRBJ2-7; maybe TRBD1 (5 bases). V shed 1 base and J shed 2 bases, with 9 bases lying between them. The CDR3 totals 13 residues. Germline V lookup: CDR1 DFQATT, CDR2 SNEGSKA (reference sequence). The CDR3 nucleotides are TGCAGTGCTAGAGGACAGTTGACCTACGAGCAGTACTTC. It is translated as CSARGQLTYEQYF.

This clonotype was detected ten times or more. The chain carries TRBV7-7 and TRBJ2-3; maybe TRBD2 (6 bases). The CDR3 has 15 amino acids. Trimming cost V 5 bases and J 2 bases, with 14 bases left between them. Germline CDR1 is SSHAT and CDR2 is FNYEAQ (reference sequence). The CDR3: CASSPWTTDTDTQYF. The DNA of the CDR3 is TGTGCCAGCAGCCCTTGGACTACCGACACAGATACGCAGTATTTT.

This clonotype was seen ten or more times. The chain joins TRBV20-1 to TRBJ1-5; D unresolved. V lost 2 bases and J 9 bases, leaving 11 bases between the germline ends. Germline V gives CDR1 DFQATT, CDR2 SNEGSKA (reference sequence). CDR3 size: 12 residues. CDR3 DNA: TGCAGTGCTAGAAGGGAGGAGTTGCCCCAGCATTTT. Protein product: CSARREELPQHF.

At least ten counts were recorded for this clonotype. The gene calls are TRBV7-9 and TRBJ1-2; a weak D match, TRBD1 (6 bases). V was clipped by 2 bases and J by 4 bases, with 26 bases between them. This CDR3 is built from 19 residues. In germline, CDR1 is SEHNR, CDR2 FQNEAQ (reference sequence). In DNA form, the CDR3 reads TGTGCCAGCAGCTTACCACCATTGGGGACACGTAGGACCATCTATGGCTACACCTTC. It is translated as CASSLPPLGTRRTIYGYTF.